This T cell receptor beta chain was sequenced in a study of cytomegalovirus exposure and HLA in healthy donors. General study findings and limits: A subsequent analysis found that TCR clusters from the first cohort also tended to co-occur in the approximately 130 validation repertoires, with 94% of cluster scores above 0. Rarity characterized most TCR sequences, yet some public TCRs appeared in many donors.

Note on this clone: Its antigen is still unknown.

The protocol was immunoSEQ multiplex PCR, while the TCRdb copy is restricted to in-frame clones and leaves out a portion. Among about 130,000 clones listed, 95% to 97% were seen once. Germline CDR1 and CDR2: SGHRS and YFSETQ. This CDR3 is built from 14 residues. V was clipped by 0 bases and J by 6 bases, with 12 bases between them. The source is a man aged 18 to 35 in good health and CMV-seronegative. Specimen: PBMCs. The V and J genes are TRBV5-1 and TRBJ1-1; possibly TRBD1 for D (6 bases). The CDR3, as DNA: TGCGCCAGCAGCTTGGAGCAACAGGGCTCTGAAGCTTTCTTT. Protein sequence: CASSLEQQGSEAFF. The full variable domain, completed using reference TRBV5-1 and TRBJ1-1, is KAGVTQTPRYLIKTRGQQVTLSCSPISGHRSVSWYQQTPGQGLQFLFEYFSETQRNKGNFPGRFSGRQFSNSRSEMNVSTLELGDSALYLCASSLEQQGSEAFFGQGTRLTVV.